The clone carrying this T cell receptor beta chain is termed medium-sized. Its specificity is not known. The data were taken from a study of neoadjuvant anti-PD-1 for oral cavity cancer. Study context: Patients without progression got a fourth dose around day 43. Whole-study results and caveats: With a few patients per group, TCR findings need larger cohorts. Larger post-treatment preexisting tumor clones tracked with greater tumor shrinkage.

As for time point: after neoadjuvant nivolumab, at surgical resection. Most tumor samples had roughly 4.5 ug input DNA in two replicates. Profiling relied on immunoSEQ multiplex PCR, and the TCRdb table lists in-frame clones only, not all of them. This table holds about 14,000 clones, 40% found once. The CDR3 has 14 residues. Germline-derived CDR1 and CDR2 are LNHDA and SQIVND (reference sequence). Trimming removed 3 bases from V and 0 bases from J, with 8 bases in between. This TCR came from a person aged 35-79 years with oral cavity squamous cell carcinoma. The chain combines TRBV19 with TRBJ1-1; D is perhaps TRBD1 (6 bases). The sample was tumor tissue, taken after nivolumab (anti-PD-1) treatment. CDR3 sequence (DNA): TGTGCCAGTAGTATCGACAGGATGAACACTGAAGCTTTCTTT. It translates to CASSIDRMNTEAFF.